The clone carrying this T cell receptor (beta chain) appeared a single time. The antigen remains unidentified. A junction end diverges from the germline sequence, so it may reflect a read error. This entry belongs to a study of post-analysis software for immune sequencing data. The wider study: Clinical courses comprised relapsing-remitting, secondary progressive and progressive-relapsing multiple sclerosis.

TCR beta libraries were prepared from cDNA with unique molecular identifiers. Starting from roughly 1.1 to 9.2 million T cells, the study yielded 500,000 or so cDNA molecules. TCRdb called the PCR reads again in MiXCR, with one record for every CDR3 protein. The data hold about 400,000 distinct CDR3 sequences, with roughly 38% observed a single time. General observations from the study: A significant reduction in normalized Chao1 diversity was observed in multiple sclerosis patients versus controls. The authors found that F measure strongly co-clustered same-batch samples. Among several TRBV segments more frequent in patients than controls were TRBV5-6, TRBV5-1 and TRBV20-1.

The CDR3 sequence is 14 residues long. The chain couples TRBV12-3 or TRBV12-4 to TRBJ2-7; TRBD1 might be the D (5 bases). Gene TRBJ2-5 matches the end of the DNA better, so the J call may be wrong. This sequence originates from a girl between 10 and 17 years old with multiple sclerosis. The sequencing sample was made of blood. The CDR3 sequence is CVSSPGQRWETQYF. CDR3 nucleotide sequence: TGTGTCAGCAGCCCCGGACAAAGGTGGGAGACCCAGTACTTC.